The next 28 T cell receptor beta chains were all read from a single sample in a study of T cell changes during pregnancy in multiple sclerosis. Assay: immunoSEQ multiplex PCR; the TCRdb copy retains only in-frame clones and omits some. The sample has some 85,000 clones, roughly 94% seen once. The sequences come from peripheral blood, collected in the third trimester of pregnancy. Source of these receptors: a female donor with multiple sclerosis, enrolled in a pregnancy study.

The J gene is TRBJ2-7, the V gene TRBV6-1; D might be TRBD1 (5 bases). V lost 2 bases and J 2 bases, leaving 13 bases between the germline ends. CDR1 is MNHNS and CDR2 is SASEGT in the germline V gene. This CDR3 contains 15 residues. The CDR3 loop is CASSEIRDYPYEQYF. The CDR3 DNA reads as TGTGCCAGCAGTGAAATCAGGGATTACCCCTACGAGCAGTACTTC.

Written as DNA, the CDR3 is TGTGCCAGCAGCTTAACGTTCATACGGGGGGCTAACTATGGCTACACCTTC. It yields the protein CASSLTFIRGANYGYTF. This chain joins TRBV11-2 and TRBJ1-2, with D perhaps TRBD1 (5 bases). Deletions cut 2 bases from V and 0 bases from J, with 16 bases between. Germline CDR1 is SGHAT and CDR2 is FQNNGV. This CDR3 is 17 amino acids long. Drawing the rest from reference TRBV11-2 and TRBJ1-2, the complete variable domain is EAGVAQSPRYKIIEKRQSVAFWCNPISGHATLYWYQQILGQGPKLLIQFQNNGVVDDSQLPKDRFSAERLKGVDSTLKIQPAKLEDSAVYLCASSLTFIRGANYGYTFGSGTRLTVV.

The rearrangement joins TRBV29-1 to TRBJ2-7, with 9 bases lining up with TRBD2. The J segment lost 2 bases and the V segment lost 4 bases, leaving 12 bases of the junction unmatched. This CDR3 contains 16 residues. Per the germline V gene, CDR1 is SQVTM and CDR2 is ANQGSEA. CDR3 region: CSVVAGVGTPAYEQYF. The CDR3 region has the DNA TGCAGCGTTGTAGCGGGGGTAGGGACACCAGCCTACGAGCAGTACTTC.

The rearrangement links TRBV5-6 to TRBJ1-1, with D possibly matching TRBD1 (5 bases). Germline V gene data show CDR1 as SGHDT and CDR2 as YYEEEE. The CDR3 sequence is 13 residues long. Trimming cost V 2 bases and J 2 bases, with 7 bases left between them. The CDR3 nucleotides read TGTGCCAGCAGCTTCGGGGGAAACACTGAAGCTTTCTTT. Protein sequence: CASSFGGNTEAFF.

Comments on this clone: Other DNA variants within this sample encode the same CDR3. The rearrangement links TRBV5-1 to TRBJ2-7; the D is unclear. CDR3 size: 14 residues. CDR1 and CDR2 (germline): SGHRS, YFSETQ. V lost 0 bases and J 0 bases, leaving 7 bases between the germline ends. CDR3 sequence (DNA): TGCGCCAGCAGCTTGGCAGGATTCTCCTACGAGCAGTACTTC. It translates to CASSLAGFSYEQYF.

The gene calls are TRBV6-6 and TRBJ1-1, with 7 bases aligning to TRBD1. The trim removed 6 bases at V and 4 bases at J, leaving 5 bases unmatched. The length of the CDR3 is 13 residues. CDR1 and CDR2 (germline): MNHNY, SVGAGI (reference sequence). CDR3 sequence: CASSSGQTTEAFF. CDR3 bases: TGTGCCAGCAGCTCGGGACAGACCACTGAAGCTTTCTTT.

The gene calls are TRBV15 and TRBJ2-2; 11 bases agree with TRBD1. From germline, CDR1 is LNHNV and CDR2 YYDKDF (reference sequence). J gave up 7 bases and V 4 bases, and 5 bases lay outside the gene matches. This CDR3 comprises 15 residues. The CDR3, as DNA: TGTGCCACCAGCAAGGACAGGGGGCGTAGCGGGGAGCTGTTTTTT. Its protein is CATSKDRGRSGELFF.

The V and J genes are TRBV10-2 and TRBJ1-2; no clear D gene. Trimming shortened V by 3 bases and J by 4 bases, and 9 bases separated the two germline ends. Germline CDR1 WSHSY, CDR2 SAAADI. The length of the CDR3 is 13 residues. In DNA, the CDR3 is TGCGCCAGCAGTGAAGGAGGCCTCTATGGCTACACCTTC. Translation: CASSEGGLYGYTF.

CDR3 DNA sequence: TGTGCCAGTAGATCCCGCGGGGTGGGCAATCAGCCCCAGCATTTT. Translating gives CASRSRGVGNQPQHF. The chain employs TRBV19 and TRBJ1-5; D not certain. V was cut by 6 bases and J by 2 bases, with 14 bases left in between. This CDR3 region has 15 residues. From germline, CDR1 is LNHDA and CDR2 SQIVND (reference sequence).

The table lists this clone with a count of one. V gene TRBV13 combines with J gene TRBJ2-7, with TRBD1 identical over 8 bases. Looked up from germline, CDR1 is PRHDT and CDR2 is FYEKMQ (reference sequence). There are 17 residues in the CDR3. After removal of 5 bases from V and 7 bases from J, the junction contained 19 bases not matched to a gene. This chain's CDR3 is CASSTRDRPPRRGEQYF. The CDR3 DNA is TGTGCCAGCAGCACCCGGGACAGGCCCCCTCGGAGGGGGGAGCAGTACTTC.

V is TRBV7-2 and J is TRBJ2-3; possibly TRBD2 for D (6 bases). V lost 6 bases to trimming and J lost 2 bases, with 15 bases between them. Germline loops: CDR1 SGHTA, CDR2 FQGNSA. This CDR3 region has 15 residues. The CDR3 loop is CASRRLGGTTDTQYF. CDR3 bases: TGTGCCAGCAGACGACTGGGCGGGACCACAGATACGCAGTATTTT.

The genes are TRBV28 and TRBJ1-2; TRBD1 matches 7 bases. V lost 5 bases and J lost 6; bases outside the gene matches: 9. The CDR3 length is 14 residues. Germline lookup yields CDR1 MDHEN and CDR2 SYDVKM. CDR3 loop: CASSPEGALNGYTF. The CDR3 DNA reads TGTGCCAGCAGTCCCGAGGGGGCGCTTAATGGCTACACCTTC.

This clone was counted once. The CDR3 loop is CASSRGGPSGYNEQFF. The CDR3 DNA is TGTGCCAGCAGCCGGGGGGGGCCTAGCGGTTACAATGAGCAGTTCTTC. The V and J genes are TRBV9 and TRBJ2-1; 8 bases agree with TRBD2. V lost 4 bases and J lost 4; bases outside the gene matches: 10. This CDR3 comprises 16 residues. Germline V lookup: CDR1 SGDLS, CDR2 YYNGEE.

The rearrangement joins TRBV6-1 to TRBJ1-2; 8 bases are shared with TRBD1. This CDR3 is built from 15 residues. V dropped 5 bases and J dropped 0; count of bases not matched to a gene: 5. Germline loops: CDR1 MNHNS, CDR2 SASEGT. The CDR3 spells CASSLTGVANYGYTF. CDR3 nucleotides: TGTGCCAGCAGTCTGACAGGGGTAGCTAACTATGGCTACACCTTC.

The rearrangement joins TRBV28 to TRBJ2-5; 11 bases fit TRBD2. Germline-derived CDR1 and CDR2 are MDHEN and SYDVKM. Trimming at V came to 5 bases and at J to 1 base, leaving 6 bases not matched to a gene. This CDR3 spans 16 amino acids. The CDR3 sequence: CASSAGTSGSQETQYF. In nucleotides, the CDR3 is TGTGCCAGCAGTGCCGGGACTAGCGGCTCCCAAGAGACCCAGTACTTC.

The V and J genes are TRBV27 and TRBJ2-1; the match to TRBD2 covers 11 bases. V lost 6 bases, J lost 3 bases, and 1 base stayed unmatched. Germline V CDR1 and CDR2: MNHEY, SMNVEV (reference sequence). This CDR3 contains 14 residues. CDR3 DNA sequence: TGTGCCAGCAGGACTAGCGGGATCTACAATGAGCAGTTCTTC. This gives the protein CASRTSGIYNEQFF.

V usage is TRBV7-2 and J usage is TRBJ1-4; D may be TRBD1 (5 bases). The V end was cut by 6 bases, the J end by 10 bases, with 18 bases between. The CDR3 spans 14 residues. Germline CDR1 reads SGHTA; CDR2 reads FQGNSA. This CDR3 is CASRTRGGVGKLFF. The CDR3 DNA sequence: TGTGCCAGCAGGACACGGGGAGGGGTCGGAAAACTGTTTTTT.

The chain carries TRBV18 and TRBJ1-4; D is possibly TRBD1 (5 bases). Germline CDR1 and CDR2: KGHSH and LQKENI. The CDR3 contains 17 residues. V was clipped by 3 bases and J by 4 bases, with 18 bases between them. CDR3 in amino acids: CASSPGHFDRFNEKLFF. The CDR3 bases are TGTGCCAGCTCACCCGGCCACTTCGACAGATTTAATGAAAAACTGTTTTTT.

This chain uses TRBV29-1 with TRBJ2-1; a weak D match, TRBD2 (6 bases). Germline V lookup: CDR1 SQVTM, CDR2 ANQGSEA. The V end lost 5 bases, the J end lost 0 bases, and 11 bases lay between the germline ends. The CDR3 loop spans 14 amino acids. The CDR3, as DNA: TGCAGCGTTTTGGGGGAGGACTCCTACAATGAGCAGTTCTTC. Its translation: CSVLGEDSYNEQFF.

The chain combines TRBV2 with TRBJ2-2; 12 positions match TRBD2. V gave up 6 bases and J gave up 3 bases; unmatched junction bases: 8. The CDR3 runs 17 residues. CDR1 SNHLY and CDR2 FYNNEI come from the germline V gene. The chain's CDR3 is CASSERGLAGYTGELFF. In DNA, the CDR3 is TGTGCCAGCAGCGAGCGAGGACTAGCGGGGTACACCGGGGAGCTGTTTTTT. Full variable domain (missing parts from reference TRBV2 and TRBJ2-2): EPEVTQTPSHQVTQMGQEVILRCVPISNHLYFYWYRQILGQKVEFLVSFYNNEISEKSEIFDDQFSVERPDGSNFTLKIRSTKLEDSAMYFCASSERGLAGYTGELFFGEGSRLTVL.

The DNA of the CDR3 is TGTGCCAGCAGCTCTGGGGGGGGCTCCGGGGGCACAGATACGCAGTATTTT. It is translated as CASSSGGGSGGTDTQYF. J is TRBJ2-3 and V is TRBV11-2; possible D gene TRBD2, 7 bases. This CDR3 region has 17 residues. V was clipped by 4 bases and J by 1 base, with 18 bases between them. CDR1 is SGHAT, CDR2 FQNNGV, per germline.

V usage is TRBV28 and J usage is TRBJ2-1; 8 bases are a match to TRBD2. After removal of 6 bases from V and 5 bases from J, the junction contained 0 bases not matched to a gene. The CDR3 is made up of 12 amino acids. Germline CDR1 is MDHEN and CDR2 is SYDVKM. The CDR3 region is CASRLADNEQFF. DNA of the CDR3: TGTGCCAGCAGACTAGCGGACAATGAGCAGTTCTTC. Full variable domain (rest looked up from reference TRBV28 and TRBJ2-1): DVKVTQSSRYLVKRTGEKVFLECVQDMDHENMFWYRQDPGLGLRLIYFSYDVKMKEKGDIPEGYSVSREKKERFSLILESASTNQTSMYLCASRLADNEQFFGPGTRLTVL.

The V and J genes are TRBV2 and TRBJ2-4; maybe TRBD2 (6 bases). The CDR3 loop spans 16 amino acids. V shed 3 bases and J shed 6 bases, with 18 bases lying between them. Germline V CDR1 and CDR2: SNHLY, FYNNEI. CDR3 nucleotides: TGTGCCAGCAGTGATCCGGGACTTCCGCAGGGAAACATTCAGTACTTC. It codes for CASSDPGLPQGNIQYF.

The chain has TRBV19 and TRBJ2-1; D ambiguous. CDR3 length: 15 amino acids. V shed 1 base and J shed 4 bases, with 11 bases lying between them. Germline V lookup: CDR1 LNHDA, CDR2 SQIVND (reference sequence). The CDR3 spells CASSIVPTPYNEQFF. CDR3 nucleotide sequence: TGTGCCAGTAGTATAGTCCCTACCCCATACAATGAGCAGTTCTTC.

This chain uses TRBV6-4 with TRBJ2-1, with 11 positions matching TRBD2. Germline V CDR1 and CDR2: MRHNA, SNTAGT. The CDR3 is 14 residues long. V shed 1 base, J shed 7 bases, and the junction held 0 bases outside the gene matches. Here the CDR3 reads CASSDLAGGNEQFF. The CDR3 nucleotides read TGTGCCAGCAGTGACTTAGCGGGGGGGAATGAGCAGTTCTTC.

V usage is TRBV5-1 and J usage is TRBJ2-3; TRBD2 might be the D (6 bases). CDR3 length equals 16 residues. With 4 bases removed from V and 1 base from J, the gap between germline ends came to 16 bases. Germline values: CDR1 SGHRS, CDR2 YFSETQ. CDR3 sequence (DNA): TGCGCCAGCAGCCCGCCCCAGGGAGGAGGCACAGATACGCAGTATTTT. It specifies CASSPPQGGGTDTQYF.

The CDR3 region has the DNA TGTGCCAGCAGTTACCAGAATCAGCCCCAGCATTTT. Its protein product is CASSYQNQPQHF. The rearrangement uses TRBV27 and TRBJ1-5; D call uncertain. Germline V CDR1 and CDR2: MNHEY, SMNVEV (reference sequence). V was clipped by 4 bases and J by 4 bases, with 5 bases between them. The CDR3 contains 12 residues.

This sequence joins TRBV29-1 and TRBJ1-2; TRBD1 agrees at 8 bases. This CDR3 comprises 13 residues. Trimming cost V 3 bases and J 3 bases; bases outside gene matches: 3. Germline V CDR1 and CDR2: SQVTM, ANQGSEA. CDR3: CSVDQQGDYGYTF. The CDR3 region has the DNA TGCAGCGTTGACCAACAGGGGGACTATGGCTACACCTTC.